Below, one T cell receptor beta chain is given with its context. Roughly 10 milliliters of peripheral blood were drawn from each donor. The CDR3 sequence is 16 residues long. V dropped 1 base and J dropped 0; count of bases not matched to a gene: 3. Germline values: CDR1 SEHNR, CDR2 FQNEAQ (reference sequence). These data are taken from a study of blood T cells in healthy people across ages. Then a second PCR, running about 6 to 12 cycles, was carried out with a sample-barcoded 5' primer and a J-beta primer mix. From the 5' RACE reads, TCRdb called clonotypes with MiXCR, one entry per CDR3 protein. The repertoire consists of about 580,000 distinct CDR3 sequences, with less than 60% occurring once and the leading ten covering around 25%.

The sequence derives from an elderly man in good health. The sample comprised blood. V is TRBV7-9 and J is TRBJ2-3, with 8 bases aligning to TRBD2. CDR3 sequence reads: CASSLVLAGSTDTQYF. DNA for the CDR3: TGTGCCAGCAGCTTAGTGTTAGCGGGAAGCACAGATACGCAGTATTTT.